This T cell receptor (beta chain) appears in the sequencing data of a study of T cell changes during pregnancy in multiple sclerosis. This table comes from immunoSEQ multiplex PCR, and its TCRdb copy is limited to in-frame clones, with some not included. The repertoire includes about 23,000 clones, 86% of them detected once, and roughly 0.99% sits in the top ten. Looked up from germline, CDR1 is SGHRS and CDR2 is YFSETQ. V was pared by 2 bases and J by 7 bases, with 9 bases between. This CDR3 has 12 residues. This clone has more than one count but fewer than ten. Sequenced here: CD4+ T cells from peripheral blood mononuclear cells, sampled in the first trimester of pregnancy. The chain combines TRBV5-1 with TRBJ1-2; TRBD1 might be the D (6 bases). The sequence was obtained from a female donor in good health, enrolled as a control in a pregnancy study. The CDR3 loop reads CASSFDRFGYTF. DNA for the CDR3: TGCGCCAGCAGCTTCGACAGGTTTGGCTACACCTTC.